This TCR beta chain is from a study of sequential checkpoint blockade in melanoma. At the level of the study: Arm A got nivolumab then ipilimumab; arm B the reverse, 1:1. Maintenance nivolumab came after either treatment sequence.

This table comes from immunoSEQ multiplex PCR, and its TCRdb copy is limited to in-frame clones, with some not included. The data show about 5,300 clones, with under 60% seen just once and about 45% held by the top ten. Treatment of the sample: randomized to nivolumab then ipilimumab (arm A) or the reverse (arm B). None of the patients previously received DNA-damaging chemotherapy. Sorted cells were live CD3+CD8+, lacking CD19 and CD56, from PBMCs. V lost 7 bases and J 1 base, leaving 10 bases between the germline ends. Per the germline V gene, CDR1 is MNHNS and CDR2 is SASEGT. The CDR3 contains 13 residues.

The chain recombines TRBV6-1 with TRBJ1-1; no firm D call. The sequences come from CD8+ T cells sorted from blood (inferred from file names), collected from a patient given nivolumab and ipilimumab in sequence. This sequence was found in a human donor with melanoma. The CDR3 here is CASTTAKNTEAFF. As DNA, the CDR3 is TGTGCCAGCACAACAGCTAAGAACACTGAAGCTTTCTTT.